This T cell receptor beta chain is drawn from a study of blood T cell repertoires in COVID-19. The wider study: Acute and convalescent COVID-19 specimens originated in the United States, Italy and Spain. Nucleic acid was either cDNA or gDNA, and it came from T cells, B-cell-depleted T cells, or PBMCs.

The CDR3 extends over 16 amino acids. CDR1 and CDR2 from the germline V gene are SNHLY and FYNNEI. Deletions cut 2 bases from V and 0 bases from J, with 11 bases between. Authors' data handling: Reference gene primers were amplified, and this amplification served to estimate nucleated cell counts. TCRdb's copy holds only in-frame clones and misses some; the assay was immunoSEQ multiplex PCR. D and trimming come from the DNA, and the V and J calls and clone size come from that table. The profile covers about 160,000 clones, with about nine tenths appearing a single time and over 15% taken by the ten largest.

This receptor was obtained from a man aged 60-69 years with active or convalescent COVID-19. The chain is built from TRBV2 and TRBJ1-5; tentative D call: TRBD1 (6 bases). Sequenced sample: peripheral blood. CDR3 in DNA: TGTGCCAGCAGTGAATCGGCAGGGGTTAGCAATCAGCCCCAGCATTTT. Amino acids: CASSESAGVSNQPQHF.